This T cell receptor beta chain was profiled in a study of shared clonotypes between healthy human individuals. Study results and caveats: Genetic and exposure-history diversity was limited by the few donors. Tissue TCR repertoires likely differ from these blood-only repertoires.

The CDR3 spans 14 residues. CDR1 and CDR2 from the germline V gene are SGHAT and FQNNGV. The V segment lost 5 bases and the J segment 10 bases; nucleotides outside the gene matches: 12. A note on this clone: As yet, its antigen is unknown. This likely comes from a read error, as the CDR3 has no conserved phenylalanine or tryptophan at its end.

Sequencing used immunoSEQ multiplex PCR; TCRdb keeps in-frame clones, though not all of them. The table includes some 450,000 clones, 70% to 80% detected once. The sequenced sample consisted of PBMCs. The V call is TRBV11-2, the J call TRBJ2-7; 9 positions agree with TRBD1. The TCR was taken from a woman aged 40 to 50 in good health. Some clones in this sample may be carry-over from other donors' samples. CDR3: CASSLRTGDGEQYL. In nucleotides, the CDR3 is TGTGCCAGCAGCCTCAGGACAGGGGACGGCGAACAGTACCTC.